One sample yielded the 10 T cell receptor beta chains listed below, sequenced in a study of TIL therapy for anti-PD-1-resistant metastatic lung cancer. Stated time point: pre-treatment sample, taken before nivolumab and TIL therapy. The libraries were made with immunoSEQ v3. TCRdb's copy holds only in-frame clones and misses some; the assay was immunoSEQ multiplex PCR. The sample lists about 32,000 clones; 70% to 80% were seen once. The specimen comprised blood, sampled at baseline. The receptors originated from a woman between 30 and 80 years old with non-small cell lung cancer.

This clone was recorded a few times. The chain carries TRBV28 and TRBJ1-5, with D unresolved. The germline V gene encodes CDR1 MDHEN and CDR2 SYDVKM. With 6 bases removed from V and 5 bases from J, the gap between germline ends came to 11 bases. The CDR3 extends over 13 amino acids. Written as DNA, the CDR3 is TGTGCCAGCAGCTTTAGGGTCTATCAGCCCCAGCATTTT. It codes for CASSFRVYQPQHF.

The gene calls are TRBV11-2 and TRBJ2-2, with D possibly being TRBD2 (6 bases). Trimming took 5 bases from V and 8 from J, leaving 12 bases between them. Germline CDR1 is SGHAT and CDR2 is FQNNGV. This CDR3 has 13 residues. The CDR3 loop reads CASSPRDFGELFF. In nucleotides, the CDR3 is TGTGCCAGCAGCCCCCGGGACTTTGGGGAGCTGTTTTTT.

The V call is TRBV5-1, the J call TRBJ2-5; D is ambiguous. Trimming shortened V by 0 bases and J by 5 bases, and 14 bases separated the two germline ends. This CDR3 is 15 amino acids long. CDR1 SGHRS and CDR2 YFSETQ come from the germline V gene. The CDR3 nucleotides are TGCGCCAGCAGCTTGGGAGTCAGCCCTGGCGAGACCCAGTACTTC. Protein product: CASSLGVSPGETQYF.

V usage is TRBV7-9 and J usage is TRBJ2-5; D remains unclear. CDR3 length: 13 residues. Germline V lookup: CDR1 SEHNR, CDR2 FQNEAQ (reference sequence). V was cut by 4 bases and J by 5 bases, with 11 bases left in between. The CDR3 here is CASSSSPRETQYF. Here the CDR3 DNA reads TGTGCCAGCAGCTCCTCTCCTAGGGAGACCCAGTACTTC. Looking up the rest from reference TRBV7-9 and TRBJ2-5 gives the full variable domain: DTGVSQNPRHKITKRGQNVTFRCDPISEHNRLYWYRQTLGQGPEFLTYFQNEAQLEKSRLLSDRFSAERPKGSFSTLEIQRTEQGDSAMYLCASSSSPRETQYFGPGTRLLVL.

The rearrangement uses TRBV6-5 and TRBJ2-7; D possibly uses TRBD1 or TRBD2 (5 bases each). V was shortened by 5 bases and J by 7 bases, with 12 bases between the two germline ends. This CDR3 has 12 residues. Germline CDR1 is MNHEY and CDR2 is SVGAGI. CDR3 nucleotides: TGTGCCAGCAGTCCGGGACGCGGAGAGCAGTACTTC. Protein product: CASSPGRGEQYF.

This clone was seen a few times. This chain's CDR3 is CAWSLGTVNTEAFF. In nucleotides, the CDR3 is TGTGCCTGGAGTCTGGGTACAGTTAACACTGAAGCTTTCTTT. The rearrangement joins TRBV30 to TRBJ1-1; D gene uncertain. V lost 2 bases, J lost 2 bases, and 12 bases lay in between. This CDR3 comprises 14 residues. Germline assignment: CDR1 GTSNPN and CDR2 SVGIG (reference sequence).

The V and J genes are TRBV7-6 and TRBJ1-1; TRBD1 is a possible D gene (5 bases). CDR1 is SGHVS and CDR2 is FNYEAQ in the germline V gene. The V and J ends lost 4 bases and 7 bases respectively, with 19 bases between them. The CDR3 totals 15 residues. CDR3 in DNA: TGTGCCAGCAGCTGGAATTCGGGACCGAGATTTGAAGCTTTCTTT. It codes for CASSWNSGPRFEAFF.

This clone was observed a single time. The chain uses TRBV19 and TRBJ1-4, with D unresolved. V was pared by 4 bases and J by 7 bases, with 16 bases between. Germline V lookup: CDR1 LNHDA, CDR2 SQIVND (reference sequence). The CDR3 extends over 15 amino acids. The DNA for the CDR3 is TGTGCCAGTAGTACCCTAGGAGTTCGGAGTGAAAAACTGTTTTTT. Residues: CASSTLGVRSEKLFF.

This chain joins TRBV28 and TRBJ2-7; D ambiguous. V lost 2 bases, J lost 0 bases, and 2 bases lay in between. CDR3 length equals 12 residues. The V gene's germline CDR1 is MDHEN and CDR2 SYDVKM. CDR3 in DNA: TGTGCCAGCAGTTTAGGCTCCTACGAGCAGTACTTC. It translates to CASSLGSYEQYF. The variable domain in full, completed from reference TRBV28 and TRBJ2-7, reads DVKVTQSSRYLVKRTGEKVFLECVQDMDHENMFWYRQDPGLGLRLIYFSYDVKMKEKGDIPEGYSVSREKKERFSLILESASTNQTSMYLCASSLGSYEQYFGPGTRLTVT.

A few counts support this clone. The chain combines TRBV6-1 with TRBJ2-6; D remains unclear. Trimming removed 5 bases from V and 2 bases from J, with 7 bases in between. CDR1 is MNHNS, CDR2 SASEGT, per germline. The CDR3 consists of 14 residues. The DNA for the CDR3 is TGTGCCAGCAGTTCCGGTCCTGGGGCCAACGTCCTGACTTTC. Its translation: CASSSGPGANVLTF.